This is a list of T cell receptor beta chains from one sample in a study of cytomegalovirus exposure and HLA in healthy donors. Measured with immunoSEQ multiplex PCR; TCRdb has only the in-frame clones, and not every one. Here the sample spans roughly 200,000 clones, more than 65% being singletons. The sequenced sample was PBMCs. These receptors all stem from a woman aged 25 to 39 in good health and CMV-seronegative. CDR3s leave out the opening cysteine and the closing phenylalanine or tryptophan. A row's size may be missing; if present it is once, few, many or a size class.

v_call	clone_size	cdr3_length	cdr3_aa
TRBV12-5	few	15	ASALRGSGGAYNEQF
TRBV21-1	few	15	ASSKSVRRLSGNTIY
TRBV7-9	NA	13	ASSPGLVGTGELF
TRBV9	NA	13	ASSPHLAGDYEQY
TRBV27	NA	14	ASSWTGTTSNYGYT
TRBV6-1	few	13	ASSVDRKANYGYT
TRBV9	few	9	ASSPGTEAF
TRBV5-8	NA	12	ASSLREGGEKLF
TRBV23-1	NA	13	ASSQAGRENTEAF
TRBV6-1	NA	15	ASSASLTALLSYEQY
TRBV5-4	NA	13	ASSGGTSGPYEQY
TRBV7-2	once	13	ASSFQTGGLNTIY
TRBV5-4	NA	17	ASSWGDRGGYYSYNEQF
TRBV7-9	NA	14	ASSPGPGLGTDTQY
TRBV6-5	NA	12	ASSYGTSYNEQF
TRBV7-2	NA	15	ASSLVVAGGGDEKLF
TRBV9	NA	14	ASSVGWDRDYYEQY
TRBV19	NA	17	ASSIAQQGSLSHNQPQH
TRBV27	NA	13	ASSSPGQTTYGYT
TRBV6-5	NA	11	ASCRVPNYGYT
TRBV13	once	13	ASSRDRLSGNTIY
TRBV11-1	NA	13	ASSLFRQGRTEAF
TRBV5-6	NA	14	ASSFRTGRTNEKLF
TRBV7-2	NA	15	ASSLGGIAGGYNEQF
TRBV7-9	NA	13	AGSPGLAGTNTQY
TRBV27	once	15	ASSFFGDFLAKNIQY
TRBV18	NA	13	ASSPGTGGSETQY
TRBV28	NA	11	ASSLQMETEAF